This T cell receptor (beta chain) originates from a study of T cells in narcolepsy. The wider study: Healthy controls were enrolled alongside patients with narcolepsy type 1 or type 2.

Germline V lookup: CDR1 SGHAT, CDR2 FQNNGV. V lost 1 base and J lost 4, with 7 bases in between. The CDR3 contains 13 residues. Produced via immunoSEQ multiplex PCR; TCRdb's table is partial and in-frame only. The sample yields fewer than 40,000 clones, over 80% seen once. Study outcomes and limitations: Blood of same and different patients, but not healthy controls, reportedly held recurring autoreactive clonotypes. Same-patient CSF and blood CD4+ T cell clonotypes included HCRT-specific and TRIB2-specific autoreactive ones. In some patient and control memory CD4+ samples, autoreactive clones were absent.

As to this clone: The antigen remains undetermined.

V is TRBV11-2 and J is TRBJ2-5; D is undetermined. The receptor was derived from a human donor in good health. Sequencing was performed on memory (CD45RA-) CD4+ T cells from blood. The CDR3 protein is CASSLAPAETQYF. The DNA for the CDR3 is TGTGCCAGCAGCTTAGCTCCTGCAGAGACCCAGTACTTC.